This TCR beta chain was sequenced for a study of T-cell reconstitution after alpha-beta-depleted transplantation in children. Regarding the study as a whole: Among T cells one year after transplant, newly produced cells accounted for most counts and diversity. Several hundred expanded graft clones reportedly were the source of alpha-beta T cells about two months after transplant. Day-60 TCRbeta diversity that was high in some patients was derived from surviving recipient T cells and thymic progenitors.

Unique molecular identifiers were used to barcode this TCRbeta library. One entry per CDR3 protein, called by TCRdb with MiXCR from the PCR reads. The sample yields about 580,000 distinct CDR3 sequences, under 30% seen once. On this clonotype itself: Antigen specificity is unknown.

Germline loops: CDR1 MNHEY, CDR2 SVGAGI. The CDR3 is 14 amino acids. Trimming removed 4 bases at V and 2 bases at J, with 11 bases between. Specimen: PBMCs, mostly from graft donor cells, collected 360 days after TCRalphabeta/CD19-depleted stem cell transplant. This TCR was recovered from a boy younger than two who had a stem cell transplant for acute myeloid leukemia, so the T cells may come from the graft donor. The chain carries TRBV6-5 and TRBJ1-1; D not certain. This CDR3 reads CASSSPVPNTEAFF. In DNA form, the CDR3 reads TGTGCCAGCAGTTCTCCGGTTCCAAACACTGAAGCTTTCTTT.